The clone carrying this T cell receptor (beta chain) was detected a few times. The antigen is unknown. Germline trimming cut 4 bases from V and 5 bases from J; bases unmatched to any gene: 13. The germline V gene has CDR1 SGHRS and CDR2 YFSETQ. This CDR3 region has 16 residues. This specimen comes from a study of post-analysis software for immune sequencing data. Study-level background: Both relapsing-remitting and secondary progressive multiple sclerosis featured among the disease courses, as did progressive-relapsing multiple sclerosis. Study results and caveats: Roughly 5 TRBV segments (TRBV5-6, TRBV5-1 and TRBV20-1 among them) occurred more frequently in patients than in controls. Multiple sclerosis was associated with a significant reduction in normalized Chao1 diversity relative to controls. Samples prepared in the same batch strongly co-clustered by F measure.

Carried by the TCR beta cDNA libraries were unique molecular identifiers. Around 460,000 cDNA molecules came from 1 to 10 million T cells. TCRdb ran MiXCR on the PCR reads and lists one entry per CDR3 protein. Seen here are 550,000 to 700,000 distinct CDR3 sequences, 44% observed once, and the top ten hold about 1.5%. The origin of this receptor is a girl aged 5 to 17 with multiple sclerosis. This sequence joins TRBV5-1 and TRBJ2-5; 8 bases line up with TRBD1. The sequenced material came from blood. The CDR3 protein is CASSLLDRVVGETQYF. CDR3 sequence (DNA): TGCGCCAGCAGCCTCCTGGACAGGGTCGTTGGGGAGACCCAGTACTTC.